This T cell receptor (beta chain) stems from a study of blood T cell repertoires in COVID-19. There are 14 residues in the CDR3. The germline V gene encodes CDR1 MNHEY and CDR2 SVGEGT. V trimming: 4 bases; J trimming: 0 bases; junction bases outside the gene matches: 3. Sequencing used immunoSEQ multiplex PCR; TCRdb keeps in-frame clones, though not all of them. The data hold 130,000 to 150,000 clones, with about nine tenths observed a single time. The sequence was obtained from a human donor in a cohort sampled during active COVID-19. Material: peripheral blood. The V and J genes are TRBV6-2 or TRBV6-3 and TRBJ2-7, with 7 positions matching TRBD1. CDR3 sequence (DNA): TGTGCCAGCAGTTCACAGGGGAACTCCTACGAGCAGTACTTC. Translating gives CASSSQGNSYEQYF.